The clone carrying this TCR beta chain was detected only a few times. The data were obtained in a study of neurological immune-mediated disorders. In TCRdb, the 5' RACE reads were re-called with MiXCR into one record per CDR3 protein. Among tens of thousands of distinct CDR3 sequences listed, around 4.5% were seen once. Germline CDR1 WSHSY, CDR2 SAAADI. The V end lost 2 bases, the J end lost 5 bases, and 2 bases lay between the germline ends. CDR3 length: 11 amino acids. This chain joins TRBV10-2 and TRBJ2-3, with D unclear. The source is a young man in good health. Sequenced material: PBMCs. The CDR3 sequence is CASSEGDTQYF. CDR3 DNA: TGCGCCAGCAGTGAGGGAGATACGCAGTATTTT.